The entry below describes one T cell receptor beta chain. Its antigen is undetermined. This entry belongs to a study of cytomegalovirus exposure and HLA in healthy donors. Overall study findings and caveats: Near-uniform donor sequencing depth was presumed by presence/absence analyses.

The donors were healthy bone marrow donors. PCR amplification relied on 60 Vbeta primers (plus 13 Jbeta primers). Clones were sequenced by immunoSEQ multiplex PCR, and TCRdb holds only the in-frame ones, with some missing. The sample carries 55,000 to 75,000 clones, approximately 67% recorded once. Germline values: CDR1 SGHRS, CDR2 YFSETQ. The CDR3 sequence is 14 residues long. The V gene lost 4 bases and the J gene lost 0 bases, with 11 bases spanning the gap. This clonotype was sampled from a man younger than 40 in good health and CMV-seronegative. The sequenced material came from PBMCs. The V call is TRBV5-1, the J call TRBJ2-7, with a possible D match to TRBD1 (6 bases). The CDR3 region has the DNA TGCGCCAGCAGCCCGTGGGACACCTCCTACGAGCAGTACTTC. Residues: CASSPWDTSYEQYF.